This TCR beta chain is from a study of blood T cell repertoires in COVID-19. Study information: PBMCs, B-cell-depleted T cells, or T cells were the source of the cDNA or gDNA that made up the material.

Produced via immunoSEQ multiplex PCR; TCRdb's table is partial and in-frame only. The table records hundreds of thousands of clones, 85% to 90% of them present only once. This CDR3 is 13 amino acids long. The germline V gene has CDR1 SGHTA and CDR2 FQGNSA. Trimming pared 5 bases from V and 5 bases from J, leaving 12 bases between. This TCR derives from a man aged 25-45 years who had recovered from COVID-19. The material sequenced was PBMCs or T cells enriched from blood (not recorded which). The chain links TRBV7-2 to TRBJ1-2; a weak D match, TRBD1 (5 bases). CDR3 region: CASSPDTLYGYTF. The CDR3 region has the DNA TGTGCCAGCAGCCCGGACACCCTGTATGGCTACACCTTC.